These 27 T cell receptor beta chains originate from one sample sequenced in a study of response to subunit inactivated influenza vaccine. TCRdb fed the RT-PCR reads into MiXCR, producing one record per CDR3 protein. The sample lists 860,000 or so distinct CDR3 sequences; 21% were seen once. The sequencing here drew on PBMCs from blood, taken roughly 5 days after vaccination. The receptor set was obtained from a man aged 50-59 years who received an inactivated influenza vaccine.

The gene calls are TRBV29-1 and TRBJ2-7, with 10 nucleotides matching TRBD2. The J segment lost 4 bases and the V segment lost 7 bases, leaving 13 bases of the junction unmatched. This CDR3 has 15 amino acids. CDR1 and CDR2 from the germline V gene are SQVTM and ANQGSEA. The CDR3 DNA is TGCAGCGGGCTTCTAGCGGGAGCTCTTAGGTACGAGCAGTACTTC. This translates into CSGLLAGALRYEQYF.

This clonotype has a handful of counts. V usage is TRBV7-2 and J usage is TRBJ2-5; D ambiguous. This CDR3 is 14 amino acids long. Germline-derived CDR1 and CDR2 are SGHTA and FQGNSA. The V end was cut by 2 bases, the J end by 5 bases, with 12 bases between. CDR3 amino acids: CASSLMGPPETQYF. In DNA, the CDR3 is TGTGCCAGCAGCTTAATGGGCCCACCTGAGACCCAGTACTTC.

V and J are TRBV20-1 and TRBJ2-1, with D hard to call. The V and J ends lost 0 bases and 0 bases respectively, with 9 bases between them. Per germline, CDR1 DFQATT and CDR2 SNEGSKA (reference sequence). This CDR3 region has 15 residues. This CDR3 is CSARDFESSYNEQFF. CDR3 bases: TGCAGTGCTAGAGATTTTGAGAGCTCCTACAATGAGCAGTTCTTC.

This clonotype came up a few times. The chain uses TRBV5-6 and TRBJ2-7; D is uncertain. There are 15 residues in the CDR3. Germline V CDR1 and CDR2: SGHDT, YYEEEE. The V end was cut by 6 bases, the J end by 1 base, with 17 bases between. CDR3 bases: TGTGCCAGCACCACGGACGGGTATGGGTCCTACGAGCAGTACTTC. This gives the protein CASTTDGYGSYEQYF.

V gene TRBV20-1 combines with J gene TRBJ2-3; the D gene could be TRBD1 or TRBD2 (5 bases each). V was trimmed by 1 base and J by 2 bases, leaving 13 bases between them. Germline loops: CDR1 DFQATT, CDR2 SNEGSKA (reference sequence). This CDR3 is built from 15 residues. The CDR3 nucleotides read TGCAGTGCTAGAGTTTTGGGGGAGCCCACAGATACGCAGTATTTT. Its translation is CSARVLGEPTDTQYF.

A few counts support this clonotype. The rearrangement uses TRBV9 and TRBJ2-7; 11 nucleotides match TRBD2. V gave up 3 bases and J gave up 6 bases; unmatched junction bases: 5. This CDR3 comprises 14 residues. Germline V CDR1 and CDR2: SGDLS, YYNGEE. As DNA, the CDR3 is TGTGCCAGCAGCGCCTTCGGGACTAGCGGCGAGCAGTACTTC. This codes for CASSAFGTSGEQYF.

This clonotype was counted between two and nine times. The chain employs TRBV4-1 and TRBJ2-2, with 15 bases fitting TRBD2. The CDR3 is 18 amino acids. With 5 bases clipped from V and 3 bases from J, the junction kept 7 bases outside the gene matches. CDR1 is MGHRA, CDR2 YSYEKL, per germline. CDR3 protein: CASSLGLAGGGYTGELFF. CDR3 coding DNA: TGCGCCAGCAGCTTGGGACTAGCGGGGGGCGGCTACACCGGGGAGCTGTTTTTT.

The chain joins TRBV28 to TRBJ2-1; 8 nucleotides agree with TRBD2. The CDR3 contains 17 residues. Germline assignment: CDR1 MDHEN and CDR2 SYDVKM. Germline trimming cut 4 bases from V and 9 bases from J; bases unmatched to any gene: 17. This CDR3 is CASSSNPGLGRQSEQFF. In DNA, the CDR3 is TGTGCCAGCAGTTCAAACCCGGGACTAGGTAGACAAAGTGAGCAGTTCTTC.

This clonotype has just a few counts. The chain has TRBV5-6 and TRBJ2-1; a possible D gene is TRBD1 (6 bases). The CDR3 covers 13 residues. Trimming pared 3 bases from V and 8 bases from J, leaving 12 bases between. Germline CDR1 SGHDT, CDR2 YYEEEE. CDR3 in DNA: TGTGCCAGCAGCTGGGGGCACCGCCATGAGCAGTTCTTC. Translating gives CASSWGHRHEQFF.

CDR3 nucleotides: TGTGCCAGCAGCGTAGCAGGGGGCAATGAAAAACTGTTTTTT. Its protein is CASSVAGGNEKLFF. The chain employs TRBV9 and TRBJ1-4, with TRBD1 matching over 8 bases. Germline V lookup: CDR1 SGDLS, CDR2 YYNGEE. The CDR3 covers 14 residues. Losses at the gene ends were 0 bases for V and 5 bases for J; bases not matched to a gene: 0.

This clonotype has only a few counts. The genes are TRBV5-5 and TRBJ2-6; D remains ambiguous. Germline values: CDR1 SGHKS, CDR2 YYEKEE (reference sequence). This CDR3 is built from 15 residues. The V end lost 3 bases, the J end lost 0 bases, and 7 bases lay between the germline ends. CDR3 protein: CASSSRYSGANVLTF. CDR3 nucleotides: TGTGCCAGCAGCTCTAGGTACTCTGGGGCCAACGTCCTGACTTTC.

The chain links TRBV14 to TRBJ2-1; 9 bases map to TRBD2. This CDR3 is 15 amino acids long. CDR1 is SGHDN and CDR2 is FVKESK in the germline V gene. After removal of 6 bases from V and 7 bases from J, the junction contained 10 bases not matched to a gene. CDR3: CASSRAGGLTNEQFF. Here the CDR3 DNA reads TGTGCCAGCAGTAGAGCGGGGGGTTTGACGAATGAGCAGTTCTTC.

The chain combines TRBV20-1 with TRBJ1-1; D may be TRBD1 (5 bases). Per the germline V gene, CDR1 is DFQATT and CDR2 is SNEGSKA (reference sequence). V shed 6 bases and J shed 0 bases, with 11 bases lying between them. The CDR3 loop spans 13 amino acids. For the CDR3, the DNA is TGCAGTGCCCCCTGGACATTGAACACTGAAGCTTTCTTT. Translating gives CSAPWTLNTEAFF.

A few counts support this clonotype. The chain couples TRBV20-1 to TRBJ2-1, with D possibly being TRBD1 (6 bases). V lost 5 bases and J lost 7, with 21 bases in between. The length of the CDR3 is 15 residues. Germline V gene sequence: CDR1 DFQATT, CDR2 SNEGSKA (reference sequence). The CDR3 DNA reads TGCAGTGCTTGGCGTCGCCGGGGCCAGGGGAATGAGCAGTTCTTC. Translating it yields CSAWRRRGQGNEQFF.

The CDR3 bases are TGTGCCAGCAGTGAAGCGGGACCAGCCAAAAACATTCAGTACTTC. It specifies CASSEAGPAKNIQYF. The rearrangement joins TRBV28 to TRBJ2-4, with 7 bases that match TRBD2. Germline lookup yields CDR1 MDHEN and CDR2 SYDVKM. Losses at the gene ends were 5 bases for V and 0 bases for J; bases not matched to a gene: 4. There are 15 residues in the CDR3.

This clonotype was recorded many times. This chain joins TRBV6-5 and TRBJ2-7; TRBD1 is a possible D gene (6 bases). The V end was cut by 4 bases, the J end by 3 bases, with 22 bases between. The CDR3 sequence is 17 residues long. Germline V CDR1 and CDR2: MNHEY, SVGAGI. The CDR3 loop reads CASSSLGTPEAIYEQYF. The CDR3 DNA reads as TGTGCCAGCAGTTCACTGGGGACACCCGAGGCCATCTACGAGCAGTACTTC.

The gene calls are TRBV20-1 and TRBJ2-7, with TRBD1 identical over 7 bases. The CDR3 sequence is 18 residues long. Per the germline V gene, CDR1 is DFQATT and CDR2 is SNEGSKA (reference sequence). J was trimmed by 2 bases and V by 3 bases; bases with no gene match: 19. The chain's CDR3 is CSASGVGQDSLWAYEQYF. The CDR3 bases are TGCAGTGCTAGTGGGGTTGGACAGGATTCCTTGTGGGCCTACGAGCAGTACTTC.

In its sample, this clonotype was seen a few times. CDR3 sequence: CASSIGAGAYSPLHF. The CDR3 coding sequence is TGTGCCAGCAGTATTGGGGCGGGGGCGTATTCACCCCTCCACTTT. V usage is TRBV27 and J usage is TRBJ1-6, with D possibly matching TRBD1 (6 bases). Germline V CDR1 and CDR2: MNHEY, SMNVEV (reference sequence). The CDR3 length is 15 residues. Between the trimmed V and J ends, which lost 5 bases and 8 bases, there was a span of 16 bases.

The sample holds many counts of this clonotype. This chain links TRBV27 with TRBJ2-2; D might be TRBD2 (6 bases). This CDR3 is built from 16 residues. Germline loops: CDR1 MNHEY, CDR2 SMNVEV (reference sequence). V was cut by 3 bases and J by 3 bases, with 14 bases left in between. The CDR3 here is CASSFTGLEYTGELFF. In DNA, the CDR3 is TGTGCCAGCAGTTTTACGGGACTGGAATACACCGGGGAGCTGTTTTTT.

This chain joins TRBV6-1 and TRBJ1-2, with D perhaps TRBD1 (6 bases). Germline V gives CDR1 MNHNS, CDR2 SASEGT. The CDR3 has 14 residues. Trimming removed 2 bases at V and 7 bases at J, with 14 bases between. The CDR3: CASSELQGSSGYTF. In nucleotides, the CDR3 is TGTGCCAGCAGTGAACTACAGGGTTCCTCTGGCTACACCTTC.

The V call is TRBV30, the J call TRBJ2-1; TRBD2 agrees at 14 bases. The CDR3 is 15 amino acids. V was pared by 3 bases and J by 9 bases, with 7 bases of the junction left unmatched. CDR1 and CDR2 from the germline V gene are GTSNPN and SVGIG (reference sequence). The chain's CDR3 is CAWRPTSGRATEQFF. The CDR3 DNA sequence: TGTGCCTGGAGACCGACTAGCGGGAGGGCCACTGAGCAGTTCTTC. Together with reference TRBV30 and TRBJ2-1, the CDR3 gives the full variable domain: SQTIHQWPATLVQPVGSPLSLECTVEGTSNPNLYWYRQAAGRGLQLLFYSVGIGQISSEVPQNLSASRPQDRQFILSSKKLLLSDSGFYLCAWRPTSGRATEQFFGPGTRLTVL.

Ten or more counts support this clonotype. V usage is TRBV7-8 and J usage is TRBJ1-5, with TRBD1 as a possible D gene (6 bases). This CDR3 spans 12 amino acids. Deletions cut 9 bases from V and 6 bases from J, with 12 bases between. Germline loops: CDR1 SGHVS, CDR2 FQNEAQ. This CDR3 reads CASRGAGQPQHF. The CDR3 DNA sequence: TGTGCCAGTAGGGGGGCGGGTCAGCCCCAGCATTTT.

This rearrangement joins TRBV6-2 or TRBV6-3 to TRBJ2-7; maybe TRBD2 (6 bases). This CDR3 comprises 17 residues. Germline V gene data show CDR1 as MNHEY and CDR2 as SVGEGT. Trimming removed 0 bases from V and 3 bases from J, with 18 bases in between. The DNA for the CDR3 is TGTGCCAGCAGTTACTCCCCTGTAGGACTAAAGAACTACGAGCAGTACTTC. Protein sequence: CASSYSPVGLKNYEQYF.

The chain combines TRBV15 with TRBJ2-7, with D perhaps TRBD1 or TRBD2 (6 bases each). Germline loops: CDR1 LNHNV, CDR2 YYDKDF (reference sequence). V was cut by 3 bases and J by 2 bases, with 11 bases left in between. The length of the CDR3 is 14 residues. The CDR3 is CATSRRGAAYEQYF. CDR3 nucleotides: TGTGCCACCAGCAGGAGGGGGGCGGCCTACGAGCAGTACTTC.

This clonotype was found a few times. V usage is TRBV5-1 and J usage is TRBJ2-7; 7 nucleotides match TRBD1. V shed 10 bases, J shed 4 bases, and the junction held 5 bases outside the gene matches. The CDR3 length is 11 residues. The germline V gene encodes CDR1 SGHRS and CDR2 YFSETQ. The CDR3 nucleotides read TGCGCCCGGCAGGGGGTTTACGAGCAGTACTTC. Protein product: CARQGVYEQYF.

J is TRBJ2-7 and V is TRBV7-9; tentatively, D is TRBD2 (6 bases). V lost 5 bases to trimming and J lost 3 bases, with 11 bases between them. Germline-derived CDR1 and CDR2 are SEHNR and FQNEAQ (reference sequence). The length of the CDR3 is 13 residues. The CDR3 coding sequence is TGTGCCAGCAGCCCCTGGGGGGTCTACGAGCAGTACTTC. It specifies CASSPWGVYEQYF.

This clonotype was detected only a few times. The chain joins TRBV5-6 to TRBJ2-1; TRBD1 agrees at 7 bases. V gave up 4 bases and J gave up 4 bases; unmatched junction bases: 8. Germline loops: CDR1 SGHDT, CDR2 YYEEEE. This CDR3 is 15 amino acids long. This CDR3 reads CASSNRDRAYNEQFF. The CDR3 DNA reads as TGTGCCAGCAGCAACCGGGACAGAGCTTACAATGAGCAGTTCTTC.